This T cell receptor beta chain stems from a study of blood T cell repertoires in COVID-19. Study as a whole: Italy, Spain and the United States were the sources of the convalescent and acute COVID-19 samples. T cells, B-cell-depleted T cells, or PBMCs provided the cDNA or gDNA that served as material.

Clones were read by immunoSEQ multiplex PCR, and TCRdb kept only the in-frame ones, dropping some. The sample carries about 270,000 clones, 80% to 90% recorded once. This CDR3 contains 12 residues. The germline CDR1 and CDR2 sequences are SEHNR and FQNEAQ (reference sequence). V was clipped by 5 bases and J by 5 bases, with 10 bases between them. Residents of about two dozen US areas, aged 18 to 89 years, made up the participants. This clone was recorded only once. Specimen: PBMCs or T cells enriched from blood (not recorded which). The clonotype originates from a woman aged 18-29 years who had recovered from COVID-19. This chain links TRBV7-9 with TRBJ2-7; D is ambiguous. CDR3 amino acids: CASSHARDEQYF. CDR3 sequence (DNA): TGTGCCAGCAGCCATGCCCGGGACGAGCAGTACTTC.